This TCR beta chain was documented in a study of T cell responses to AZD1222 COVID-19 vaccine. General study points: The number of AZD1222 recipients seropositive at baseline was only five or six. A mostly white British donor set with more females was recruited, and clonal diversity was possibly underestimated. The study sampled repertoires only after the peak T cell response. Unmutated variant regions are reportedly targeted by nearly half of spike-specific TCRs.

Produced via immunoSEQ multiplex PCR; TCRdb's table is partial and in-frame only. The data show about 120,000 clones, 90% seen once. V gave up 7 bases and J gave up 4 bases; unmatched junction bases: 7. Germline V gene lookup returns CDR1 LNHDA and CDR2 SQIVND (reference sequence). The CDR3 has 14 amino acids. Turning to this clone: Its antigen is unknown.

The starting material was peripheral blood, obtained on day 0 of MenACWY control vaccination. This receptor was obtained from an adult in good health. J is TRBJ1-1 and V is TRBV19, with TRBD1 identical over 9 bases. The CDR3 nucleotides read TGTGCCAGTAAGTCTCTGACAGGGGGCACTGAAGCTTTCTTT. Translated: CASKSLTGGTEAFF.